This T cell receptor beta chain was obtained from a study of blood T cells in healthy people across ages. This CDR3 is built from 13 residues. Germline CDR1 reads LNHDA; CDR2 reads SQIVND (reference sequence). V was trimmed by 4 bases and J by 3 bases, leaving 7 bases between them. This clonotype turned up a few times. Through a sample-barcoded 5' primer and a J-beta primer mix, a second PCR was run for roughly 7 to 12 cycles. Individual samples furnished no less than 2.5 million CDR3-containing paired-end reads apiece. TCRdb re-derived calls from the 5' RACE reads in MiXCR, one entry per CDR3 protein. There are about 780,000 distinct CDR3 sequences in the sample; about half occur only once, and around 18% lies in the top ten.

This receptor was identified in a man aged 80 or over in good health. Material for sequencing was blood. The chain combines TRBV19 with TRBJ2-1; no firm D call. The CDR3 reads CASSNLLYNEQFF. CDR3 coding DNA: TGTGCCAGTAGTAACCTCCTCTACAATGAGCAGTTCTTC.